This TCR beta chain was captured by sequencing in a study of monozygotic twins with inflammatory bowel disease. Overall study results and limits: IBD patients had lower TCRbeta diversity (inverse Simpson) than healthy co-twins. IBD patients exhibited fewer clonotypes shared with other individuals than healthy twins, particularly with disease activity.

With about 17 and 10 cycles respectively, two nested PCRs were carried out on TCRalpha and TCRbeta cDNA. From its re-call of the 5' RACE reads, TCRdb lists each CDR3 protein once, without DNA. The repertoire table contains 400,000 to 500,000 distinct CDR3 sequences. Worth noting for this clonotype: The antigen is undetermined.

Germline values: CDR1 SGHRS, CDR2 YFSETQ. This CDR3 has 15 residues. T cells were not sorted, and total RNA was isolated straight from whole blood. This sequence was found in a human donor with ulcerative colitis or Crohn's disease, or a healthy co-twin of an affected twin (not recorded which). J is TRBJ2-7 and V is TRBV5-1; TCRdb indicates TRBD2, and absent DNA this call remains unverified. Sequencing was performed on blood. The CDR3 sequence: CASSKGPPGSYEQYF.